The clone carrying this T cell receptor (beta chain) has more than one count but fewer than ten. Its matching antigen is unknown. This specimen comes from a study of glioma-infiltrating T cells. Study-level background: Dexamethasone exposure before glioma surgery was limited to six or fewer days. Broader study findings: A blood CDR3 motif signature was depleted in highly divergent patients.

The iRepertoire nested amplicon-rescue multiplex PCR amplified TCR alpha and beta CDR3s from RNA. Tissue mRNA or PBMC total RNA, roughly 95-400 ng, went into one-step reverse transcription and amplification. One entry per CDR3 protein, called by TCRdb with MiXCR from the multiplex PCR reads. Here the sample spans more than 300,000 distinct CDR3 sequences, roughly two fifths being singletons. Germline lookup yields CDR1 MDHEN and CDR2 SYDVKM. V was pared by 4 bases and J by 1 base, with 11 bases between. The CDR3 totals 14 residues. This TCR derives from a human donor with low-grade glioma or glioblastoma, undergoing nonglioma brain surgery, or in good health (not recorded which). The sequenced sample was glioma tissue, nonneoplastic brain tissue, or PBMCs (not recorded which). The rearrangement joins TRBV28 to TRBJ2-7; a possible D gene is TRBD1 (5 bases). In DNA, the CDR3 is TGTGCCAGCAGTTCGACAGCCCTATCCTACGAGCAGTACTTC. Protein sequence: CASSSTALSYEQYF. Full variable domain (outside the CDR3, taken from reference TRBV28 and TRBJ2-7): DVKVTQSSRYLVKRTGEKVFLECVQDMDHENMFWYRQDPGLGLRLIYFSYDVKMKEKGDIPEGYSVSREKKERFSLILESASTNQTSMYLCASSSTALSYEQYFGPGTRLTVT.